This is a list of T cell receptor beta chains from one sample in a study of cytomegalovirus exposure and HLA in healthy donors. Profiled with immunoSEQ multiplex PCR; TCRdb holds only in-frame clones, not every one. The sample lists roughly 300,000 clones; 80% to 90% were seen once. Sequencing was performed on PBMCs. The receptor set was obtained from a man in his forties or fifties in good health and CMV-seropositive. The CDR3 runs from the conserved cysteine through the conserved F or W. Each record gives: D gene, J gene, V gene, clone size, CDR3 protein, CDR3 DNA. A D gene is named only where the DNA matches it firmly. A row's size may be missing; if present it is once, few, many or a size class.

NA | TRBJ2-1 | TRBV11-2 | NA | CASSLEQGNSYNEQFF | TGTGCCAGCAGCTTAGAGCAGGGCAACTCCTACAATGAGCAGTTCTTC
TRBD1 | TRBJ2-7 | TRBV27 | once | CASSLTGEYAYEQYF | TGTGCCAGCAGCCTAACAGGGGAGTACGCCTACGAGCAGTACTTC
NA | TRBJ2-1 | TRBV7-3 | NA | CASSFGGYNEQFF | TGTGCCAGCAGCTTTGGAGGGTACAATGAGCAGTTCTTC
NA | TRBJ1-4 | TRBV7-9 | once | CASSLMPGDEKLFF | TGTGCCAGCAGCTTAATGCCAGGGGATGAAAAACTGTTTTTT
TRBD1 | TRBJ2-1 | TRBV19 | NA | CASRDRDRGYNEQFF | TGTGCCAGTAGGGACCGGGACAGGGGCTACAATGAGCAGTTCTTC
NA | TRBJ1-1 | TRBV28 | NA | CASSFLRGGTEAFF | TGTGCCAGCAGTTTTTTAAGGGGTGGCACTGAAGCTTTCTTT
NA | TRBJ2-7 | TRBV20-1 | NA | CSARDNEQYF | TGCAGTGCTAGAGACAACGAGCAGTACTTC
TRBD1 | TRBJ1-2 | TRBV11-2 | NA | CASSSIKGPGQEYYGYTF | TGTGCCAGCAGCAGCATAAAAGGCCCCGGACAGGAGTACTATGGCTACACCTTC
TRBD1 | TRBJ1-5 | TRBV2 | once | CASSSQGVGNQPQHF | TGTGCCAGCAGTTCTCAGGGGGTTGGCAATCAGCCCCAGCATTTT
TRBD1 | TRBJ1-1 | TRBV7-9 | NA | CASSLIDRRTGLSGTEAFF | TGTGCCAGCAGCTTAATCGACCGCCGGACAGGACTGAGTGGCACTGAAGCTTTCTTT
NA | TRBJ2-5 | TRBV19 | NA | CASSPPGQETQYF | TGTGCCAGTAGTCCACCCGGCCAAGAGACCCAGTACTTC
NA | TRBJ2-6 | TRBV4-1 | once | CASSQVGQSYSGANVLTF | TGCGCCAGCAGCCAAGTGGGGCAGTCTTACTCTGGGGCCAACGTCCTGACTTTC
TRBD2 | TRBJ2-7 | TRBV7-8 | NA | CASSTAGRLTAEQYF | TGTGCCAGCAGCACCGCCGGGAGGCTTACTGCCGAGCAGTACTTC
TRBD1 | TRBJ2-2 | TRBV18 | once | CASTLSPGQTGMTGELFF | TGTGCCAGCACACTTAGTCCGGGACAGACCGGGATGACCGGGGAGCTGTTTTTT
NA | TRBJ1-1 | TRBV11-1 | NA | CASSLSPAGEGAFF | TGTGCCAGCAGCTTATCACCAGCGGGGGAGGGAGCTTTCTTT
TRBD2 | TRBJ2-7 | TRBV5-4 | NA | CASSKGLAGVSPYEQYF | TGTGCCAGCAGTAAAGGACTAGCGGGAGTATCACCCTACGAGCAGTACTTC
NA | TRBJ2-1 | TRBV4-1 | NA | CASSQGYSRYNEQFF | TGCGCCAGCAGCCAAGGGTACAGCCGGTACAATGAGCAGTTCTTC
NA | TRBJ1-2 | TRBV7-6 | NA | CASSLAPRSNYGYTF | TGTGCCAGCAGCTTAGCGCCCAGGTCTAACTATGGCTACACCTTC
NA | TRBJ2-7 | TRBV13 | NA | CASSLGRRSLPAKYF | TGTGCCAGCAGCTTAGGCCGTCGTAGCCTCCCAGCGAAGTACTTC
TRBD1 | TRBJ2-2 | TRBV5-1 | NA | CASSLSGGRNTGELFF | TGCGCCAGCAGCTTATCAGGGGGCCGGAACACCGGGGAGCTGTTTTTT
TRBD1 | TRBJ1-2 | TRBV19 | few | CASSPPGQGAGYTF | TGTGCCAGTAGTCCCCCCGGACAGGGGGCCGGCTACACCTTC
TRBD2 | TRBJ2-5 | TRBV2 | NA | CASKGTSGRGQETQYF | TGTGCCAGCAAAGGGACTAGCGGGAGGGGGCAAGAGACCCAGTACTTC